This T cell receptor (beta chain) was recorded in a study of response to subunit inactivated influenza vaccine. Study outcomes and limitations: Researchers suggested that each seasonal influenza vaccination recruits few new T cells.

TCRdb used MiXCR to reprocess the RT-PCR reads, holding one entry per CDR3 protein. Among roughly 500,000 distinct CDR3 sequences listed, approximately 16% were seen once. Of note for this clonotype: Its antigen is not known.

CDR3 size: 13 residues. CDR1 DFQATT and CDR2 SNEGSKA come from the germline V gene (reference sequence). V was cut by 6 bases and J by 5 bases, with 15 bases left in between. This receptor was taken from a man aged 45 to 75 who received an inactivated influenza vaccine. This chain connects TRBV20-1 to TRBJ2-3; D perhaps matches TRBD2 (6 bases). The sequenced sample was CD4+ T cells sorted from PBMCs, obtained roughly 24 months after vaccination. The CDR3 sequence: CSARRDGIDTQYF. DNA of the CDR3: TGCAGTGCGCGGCGGGATGGTATAGATACGCAGTATTTT.